This is a list of T cell receptor beta chains from one sample in a study of naive and memory T cell subsets. TCRdb redid the calling of the UMI-ligation and nested PCR reads with MiXCR, one entry per CDR3 protein. The sample consists of 130,000 to 150,000 distinct CDR3 sequences, about a sixth of them appearing once. What was sequenced was naive CD4+ T cells from blood. These receptors were obtained from a human donor in good health. CDR3s include the opening cysteine and the closing phenylalanine or tryptophan. A D gene is named only where the DNA matches it firmly. Rows may omit the clone size; those that give it use once, few, many or a size class.

j_call clone_size v_call d_call cdr3_aa cdr3_nt
TRBJ1-5 . TRBV25-1 . CASSVDLGQPQHF TGTGCCAGCAGTGTCGACCTGGGGCAGCCCCAGCATTTT
TRBJ2-3 . TRBV11-2 TRBD2 CASSLALGLAGVVEDTQYF TGTGCCAGCAGCTTAGCACTGGGACTAGCGGGAGTAGTGGAAGATACGCAGTATTTT
TRBJ1-6 once TRBV11-2 . CASSLRGPLHF TGTGCCAGCAGCTTACGGGGGCCCCTCCACTTT
TRBJ2-3 . TRBV4-1 TRBD2 CASSQDGTSGPDTQYF TGCGCCAGCAGCCAAGACGGGACTAGCGGGCCAGATACGCAGTATTTT
TRBJ2-7 few TRBV2 TRBD2 CASRKDSGNFYEQYF TGTGCCAGCAGGAAAGATAGCGGGAATTTCTACGAGCAGTACTTC
TRBJ2-7 . TRBV28 . CASSWPGEREQYF TGTGCCAGCAGTTGGCCAGGGGAAAGGGAGCAGTACTTC
TRBJ2-2 few TRBV11-2 . CASSFRQNTGELFF TGTGCCAGCAGCTTCAGACAGAACACCGGGGAGCTGTTTTTT
TRBJ2-1 . TRBV20-1 TRBD2 CSARDGTSGTNEQFF TGCAGTGCTAGAGATGGGACTAGCGGGACGAATGAGCAGTTCTTC
TRBJ1-1 few TRBV6-5 . CASSYSIGMNTEAFF TGTGCCAGCAGTTACTCAATAGGGATGAACACTGAAGCTTTCTTT
TRBJ1-3 . TRBV10-3 . CAILSGNTIYF TGTGCCATCCTCTCCGGAAACACCATATATTTT
TRBJ2-7 . TRBV7-2 . CASSLAPGRHSYEQYF TGTGCCAGCAGCTTAGCGCCGGGCAGACACTCCTACGAGCAGTACTTC
TRBJ2-7 few TRBV7-9 TRBD2 CASSSRGLAGVMEQYF TGTGCCAGCAGCTCCCGGGGACTAGCGGGAGTAATGGAGCAGTACTTC
TRBJ2-7 few TRBV2 . CASSPIDGYEQYF TGTGCCAGCAGCCCCATCGACGGGTACGAGCAGTACTTC
TRBJ2-5 few TRBV29-1 TRBD2 CSVGTAGVETQYF TGCAGCGTTGGAACAGCGGGAGTGGAGACCCAGTACTTC
TRBJ2-3 many TRBV10-3 . CAIRRSRSSTDTQYF TGTGCCATCAGGAGGTCCAGGAGCAGCACAGATACGCAGTATTTT
TRBJ2-3 . TRBV4-1 TRBD2 CASSQGRLAGAVTDTQYF TGCGCCAGCAGCCAAGGTCGGCTAGCGGGGGCAGTAACAGATACGCAGTATTTT
TRBJ1-3 . TRBV12-3/TRBV12-4 TRBD1 CASTPLAGQVGNTIYF TGTGCCAGCACCCCGCTGGCGGGACAGGTCGGAAACACCATATATTTT
TRBJ2-2 few TRBV18 . CASPGQNTGELFF TGTGCCAGCCCGGGACAGAACACCGGGGAGCTGTTTTTT
TRBJ1-5 few TRBV6-2/TRBV6-3 . CASSPGSQPQHF TGTGCCAGCAGCCCGGGAAGCCAGCCCCAGCATTTT
TRBJ2-1 many TRBV4-1 TRBD2 CASSQEISSPGGNYNEQFF TGCGCCAGCAGCCAAGAAATTTCGTCGCCGGGAGGGAATTACAATGAGCAGTTCTTC
TRBJ2-3 few TRBV3-1 . CASSQGSADTQYF TGTGCCAGCAGCCAAGGGTCCGCAGATACGCAGTATTTT
TRBJ2-4 . TRBV11-2 . CASSWRLGWNIQYF TGTGCCAGCAGCTGGCGACTAGGGTGGAACATTCAGTACTTC
TRBJ2-2 few TRBV7-2 TRBD2 CASSLASGSRTGELFF TGTGCCAGCAGCTTAGCCAGCGGGAGTCGCACCGGGGAGCTGTTTTTT
TRBJ2-1 . TRBV29-1 TRBD2 CSVCTTSGRGNEQFF TGCAGCGTTTGTACGACTAGCGGGAGAGGAAATGAGCAGTTCTTC
TRBJ1-2 . TRBV20-1 TRBD1 CSARPERGLKDPYGYTF TGCAGTGCTAGACCGGAGAGGGGGCTGAAGGACCCCTATGGCTACACCTTC